This note documents a single T cell receptor (beta chain) sequence. What it recognizes is unknown. This sample stems from a study of cytomegalovirus exposure and HLA in healthy donors. Whole-study context: There were 300 to 400 genotyped donors. Of these, 81% fell in the genetic ancestry cluster associated with self-reported Caucasian donors. Study-level results: The authors later linked a missense DCLRE1C variant to TCR beta V- and J-gene trimming. In a later analysis, DRB1 alleles had the most associated TCRs; HLA-C alleles the fewest.

The PCR used 60 Vbeta and 13 Jbeta primers. The data were produced by immunoSEQ multiplex PCR, yet TCRdb's version contains in-frame clones alone and is incomplete. This table has around 200,000 clones, under 80% appearing once. The sample taken for sequencing was PBMCs. The receptor comes from a female donor in good health and CMV-seronegative.

The CDR3 nucleotides read TGTGCCAGCAGCTCAGACAGGGAAGCCGAGCAGTACTTC. This translates into CASSSDREAEQYF. This chain uses TRBV7-7 with TRBJ2-7; 7 bases line up with TRBD1. In germline, CDR1 is SSHAT, CDR2 FNYEAQ (reference sequence). J gave up 6 bases and V 4 bases, and 6 bases lay outside the gene matches. CDR3 length: 13 amino acids.